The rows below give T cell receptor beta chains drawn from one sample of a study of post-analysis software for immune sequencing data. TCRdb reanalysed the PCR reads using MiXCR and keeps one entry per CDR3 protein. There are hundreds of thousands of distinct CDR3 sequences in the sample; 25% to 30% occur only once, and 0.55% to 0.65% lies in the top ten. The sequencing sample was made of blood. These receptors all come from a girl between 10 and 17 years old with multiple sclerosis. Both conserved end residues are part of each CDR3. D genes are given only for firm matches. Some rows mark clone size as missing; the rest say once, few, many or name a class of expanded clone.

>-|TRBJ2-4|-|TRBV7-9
CASSFGRGGDIQYF
TGTGCCAGCAGCTTCGGCAGGGGAGGTGACATTCAGTACTTC
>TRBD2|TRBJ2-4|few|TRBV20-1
CSARYLGLAGQGGAKNIQYF
TGCAGTGCTAGATACCTGGGACTAGCGGGACAGGGGGGGGCCAAAAACATTCAGTACTTC
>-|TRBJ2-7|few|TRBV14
CASSQGEGIIYEQYF
TGTGCCAGCAGCCAAGGTGAGGGGATAATCTACGAGCAGTACTTC
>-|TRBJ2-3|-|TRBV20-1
CSAPSDGVQDTQYF
TGCAGTGCCCCGAGCGATGGAGTACAAGATACGCAGTATTTT
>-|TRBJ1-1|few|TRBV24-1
CATTNLMNTEAFF
TGTGCCACCACCAACTTAATGAACACTGAAGCTTTCTTT
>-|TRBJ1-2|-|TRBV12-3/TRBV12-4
CASRVTGNYGYTF
TGTGCCAGCAGGGTCACAGGGAACTATGGCTACACCTTC
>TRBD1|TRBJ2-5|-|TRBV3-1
CASSKSTGGSQQYF
TGTGCCAGCAGCAAAAGTACAGGGGGCAGCCAGCAGTACTTC
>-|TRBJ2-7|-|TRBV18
CVSSPSGMLEQYF
TGTGTCAGCTCACCGAGTGGGATGCTCGAGCAGTACTTC
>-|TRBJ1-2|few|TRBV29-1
CSVGSEHYSYTF
TGCAGCGTTGGGTCTGAGCACTATAGCTACACCTTC
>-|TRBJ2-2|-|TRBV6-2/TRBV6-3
CASIRQRLTGELFF
TGTGCCAGCATTCGGCAGAGATTAACCGGGGAGCTGTTTTTT
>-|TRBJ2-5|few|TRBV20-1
CSARFFETQYF
TGCAGTGCTAGATTCTTCGAGACCCAGTACTTC
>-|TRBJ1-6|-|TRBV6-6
CASSFFLLNSPLHF
TGTGCCAGCAGTTTTTTCCTCCTTAATTCACCCCTCCACTTT
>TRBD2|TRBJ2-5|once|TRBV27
CASSLGGGGAIGNEQYF
TGTGCCAGCAGTTTAGGGGGCGGGGGGGCCATAGGCAATGAGCAGTACTTC
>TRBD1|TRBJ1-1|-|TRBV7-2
CASSFQGTGAREAFF
TGTGCCAGCAGCTTCCAAGGGACAGGGGCGCGTGAAGCTTTCTTT
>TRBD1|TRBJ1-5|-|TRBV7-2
CASSADRAGQPQHF
TGTGCCAGCAGCGCGGACAGGGCGGGTCAGCCCCAGCATTTT
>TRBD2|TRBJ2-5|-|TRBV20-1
CRAELAEETQYF
TGCAGGGCAGAACTAGCGGAAGAGACCCAGTACTTC
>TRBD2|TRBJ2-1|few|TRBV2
CASSASGEGYEQFF
TGTGCCAGCAGCGCTAGCGGGGAGGGGTATGAGCAGTTCTTC
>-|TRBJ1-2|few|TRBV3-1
CASSHTGIGGTF
TGTGCCAGCAGTCATACAGGAATCGGGGGCACCTTC
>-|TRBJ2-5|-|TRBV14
CASSQSLGRETQYF
TGTGCCAGCAGCCAGTCACTCGGACGAGAGACCCAGTACTTC
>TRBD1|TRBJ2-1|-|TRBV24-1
CATSDRDRAGHTYNEQFF
TGTGCCACCAGTGATAGGGACAGGGCGGGACATACATACAATGAGCAGTTCTTC
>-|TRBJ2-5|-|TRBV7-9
CASSLVWNGETQYF
TGTGCCAGCAGCCTTGTGTGGAATGGAGAGACCCAGTACTTC
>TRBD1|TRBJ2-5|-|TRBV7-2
CASSRDRTQETQYF
TGTGCCAGCAGCCGGGACAGGACCCAGGAGACCCAGTACTTC
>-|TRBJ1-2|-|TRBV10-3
CAISVAGQEGGYTF
TGTGCCATCAGTGTAGCTGGTCAGGAAGGTGGCTACACCTTC
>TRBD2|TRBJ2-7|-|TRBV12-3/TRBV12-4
CASSSSGRSSYEQYF
TGTGCCAGCAGTTCTAGCGGGAGGAGCTCCTACGAGCAGTACTTC
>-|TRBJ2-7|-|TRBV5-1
CASSLDGGAVYEQYF
TGCGCCAGCAGCTTGGATGGGGGGGCCGTTTACGAGCAGTACTTC
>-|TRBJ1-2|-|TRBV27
CASSSQGKRDGYTF
TGTGCCAGCAGTTCCCAGGGGAAAAGGGATGGCTACACCTTC
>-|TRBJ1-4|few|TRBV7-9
CASSPTGHATNEKLFF
TGTGCCAGCAGCCCGACAGGACATGCAACTAATGAAAAACTGTTTTTT
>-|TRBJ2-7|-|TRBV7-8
CASSPGGGGTDEQYF
TGTGCCAGCAGCCCCGGTGGGGGAGGTACGGACGAGCAGTACTTC
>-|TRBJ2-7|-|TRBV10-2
CASSEVLPPLEQYF
TGCGCCAGCAGTGAGGTGTTGCCCCCCCTCGAGCAGTACTTC
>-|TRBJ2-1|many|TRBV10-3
CAISPPGLNQFF
TGTGCCATCAGTCCACCGGGCCTTAACCAGTTCTTC
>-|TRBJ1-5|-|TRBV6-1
CASSMTGINQPQHF
TGTGCCAGCAGCATGACCGGGATTAATCAGCCCCAGCATTTT
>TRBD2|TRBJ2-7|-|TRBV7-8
CASSFRGTSGTWRAYEQYF
TGTGCCAGCAGCTTTCGGGGGACTAGCGGGACCTGGAGGGCCTACGAGCAGTACTTC
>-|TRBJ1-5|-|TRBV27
CASSLARAQPQHF
TGTGCCAGCAGTTTAGCACGGGCCCAGCCCCAGCATTTT
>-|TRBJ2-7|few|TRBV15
CATSRDLGQFYEQYF
TGTGCCACCAGCAGAGACCTGGGACAATTCTACGAGCAGTACTTC
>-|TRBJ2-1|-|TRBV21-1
CASSIGGQGLSSYNEQFF
TGTGCCAGCAGCATAGGGGGACAGGGATTAAGCTCCTACAATGAGCAGTTCTTC
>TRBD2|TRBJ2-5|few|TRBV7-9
CASSFITSGEKETQYF
TGTGCCAGCAGCTTTATAACTAGCGGAGAAAAAGAGACCCAGTACTTC
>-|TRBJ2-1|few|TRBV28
CASVPAGLPYNEQFF
TGTGCCAGCGTGCCCGCGGGCTTGCCCTACAATGAGCAGTTCTTC
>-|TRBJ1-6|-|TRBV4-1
CASSQDGRRNSPLHF
TGCGCCAGCAGCCAAGATGGACGGAGGAATTCACCCCTCCACTTT
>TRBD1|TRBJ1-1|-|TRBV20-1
CSAGPLTGITEAFF
TGCAGTGCTGGGCCCCTGACAGGGATCACTGAAGCTTTCTTT
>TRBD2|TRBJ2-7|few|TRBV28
CASSSLVLSSLAVSYEQYF
TGTGCCAGCAGTTCCTTGGTTCTTTCGTCGCTAGCGGTCTCCTACGAGCAGTACTTC